This TCR beta chain was recorded in a study of blood T cells in healthy people across ages. Study-wide points: One million T cells yielded diversity estimates that were considered underestimates. Long-lived donors exceeded aged donors in naive CD4+ cells and diversity.

Notes on this clonotype: Its cognate antigen is unknown.

The CDR3 covers 14 residues. CDR1 SQVTM and CDR2 ANQGSEA come from the germline V gene. J gave up 1 base and V 3 bases, and 2 bases lay outside the gene matches. A sample-barcoded 5' primer and a J-beta primer mix were used in a second PCR of about 7 to 12 cycles. A template-switch adaptor with 12 random nucleotides tagged each cDNA molecule. TCRdb recomputed calls from the 5' RACE reads with MiXCR, one row per CDR3 protein. The table records almost 1 million distinct CDR3 sequences, around 54% of them present only once. Sample: blood. The chain is built from TRBV29-1 and TRBJ2-1, with 8 bases fitting TRBD2. This sequence originates from a woman between 55 and 75 years old in good health. This chain's CDR3 is CSVETSASYNEQFF. DNA of the CDR3: TGCAGCGTTGAGACTAGCGCGTCCTACAATGAGCAGTTCTTC.